The T cell receptor (beta chain) under discussion was sequenced for a study of cytomegalovirus exposure and HLA in healthy donors. Findings and caveats of the study: CMV serostatus was the sole immune exposure information available. The likely explanation for a cluster of highly shared sequence variants was sequencing artifact.

CDR1 and CDR2 (germline): LGHNA, YNFKEQ. V shed 2 bases, J shed 5 bases, and the junction held 3 bases outside the gene matches. The CDR3 extends over 14 amino acids. Comments on this clone: Its antigen remains unknown.

Use of 60 Vbeta and 13 Jbeta primers characterized the PCR. Repertoires were generated with immunoSEQ multiplex PCR, while TCRdb's copy carries only in-frame clones and drops some. The sample consists of about 140,000 clones, around 86% of them appearing once. This sequence joins TRBV4-2 and TRBJ1-2; TRBD1 matches at 9 bases. Sequencing was performed on PBMCs. This sequence was found in a female donor in good health and CMV-seronegative. The CDR3 DNA reads as TGTGCCAGCAGCCAAAACAGGGGGCGGTATGGCTACACCTTC. This gives the protein CASSQNRGRYGYTF.